This TCR beta chain was identified in a study of T cells in Graves' hyperthyroidism and ophthalmopathy. The CDR3 consists of 14 residues. In germline, CDR1 is SGHVS, CDR2 FQNEAQ. V was pared by 5 bases and J by 5 bases, with 7 bases of the junction left unmatched. This clonotype was seen ten or more times. Template material for amplifying TCR beta CDR3 regions consisted of RNA transcripts. Primed by the HTBI set, a first-round RT-PCR was run on the TCR CDR3. TCRdb reprocessed the multiplex PCR reads with MiXCR, giving one entry per CDR3 protein. Among under 350,000 distinct CDR3 sequences, 13% were seen once, and the ten largest hold approximately 7.8%.

V is TRBV7-8 and J is TRBJ2-7; 9 bases line up with TRBD1. This sequence originates from a woman in her thirties with Graves' hyperthyroidism that later progressed to Graves' ophthalmopathy. The sequenced material came from blood. The DNA for the CDR3 is TGTGCCAGCAGCGCACGGACAGGGGTCGACGAGCAGTACTTC. It specifies CASSARTGVDEQYF.